This T cell receptor beta chain was identified during a study of blood T cell repertoires in COVID-19. A few counts support this clone. In the study's own analysis: Nucleated cell counts were estimated from reference gene primer amplification. The assay was immunoSEQ multiplex PCR, and TCRdb's table has in-frame clones only and misses some. The V and J calls and clone size come from that table; D and trimming were worked out from the DNA. The sample contains about 270,000 clones, 75% to 90% of which appear only once. V was clipped by 3 bases and J by 0 bases, with 15 bases between them. Looked up from germline, CDR1 is SGHKS and CDR2 is YYEKEE (reference sequence). The CDR3 runs 17 residues.

The specimen sequenced was peripheral blood. This clonotype was obtained from a human donor in a cohort sampled during active COVID-19. This rearrangement joins TRBV5-5 to TRBJ1-4; tentatively, D is TRBD1 (6 bases). The CDR3 loop reads CASSSELTGTTNEKLFF. The DNA of the CDR3 is TGTGCCAGCAGCTCGGAACTCACAGGGACAACTAATGAAAAACTGTTTTTT.